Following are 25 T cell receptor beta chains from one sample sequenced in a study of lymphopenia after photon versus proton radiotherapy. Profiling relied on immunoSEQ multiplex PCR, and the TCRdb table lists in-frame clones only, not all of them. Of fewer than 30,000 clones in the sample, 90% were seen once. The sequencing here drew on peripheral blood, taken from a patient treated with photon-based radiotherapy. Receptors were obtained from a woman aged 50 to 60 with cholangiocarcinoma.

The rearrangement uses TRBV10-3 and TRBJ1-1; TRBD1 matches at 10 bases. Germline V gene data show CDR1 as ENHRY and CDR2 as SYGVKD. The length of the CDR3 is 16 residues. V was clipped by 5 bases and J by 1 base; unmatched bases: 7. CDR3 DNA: TGTGCCATCAGTCCCGGACAGGGGGAAGGGAACACTGAAGCTTTCTTT. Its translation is CAISPGQGEGNTEAFF.

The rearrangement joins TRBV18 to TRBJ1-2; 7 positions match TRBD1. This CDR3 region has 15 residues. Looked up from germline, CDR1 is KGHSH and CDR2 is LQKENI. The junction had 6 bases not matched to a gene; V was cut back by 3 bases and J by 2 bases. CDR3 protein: CASSPWTGDNYGYTF. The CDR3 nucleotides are TGTGCCAGCTCACCCTGGACAGGCGACAACTATGGCTACACCTTC.

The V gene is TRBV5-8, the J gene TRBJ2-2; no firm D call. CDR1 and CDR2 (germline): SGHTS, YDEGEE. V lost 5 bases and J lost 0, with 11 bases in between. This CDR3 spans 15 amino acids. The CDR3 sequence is CASRLGSANTGELFF. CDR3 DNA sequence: TGTGCCAGCAGACTCGGGTCAGCGAACACCGGGGAGCTGTTTTTT.

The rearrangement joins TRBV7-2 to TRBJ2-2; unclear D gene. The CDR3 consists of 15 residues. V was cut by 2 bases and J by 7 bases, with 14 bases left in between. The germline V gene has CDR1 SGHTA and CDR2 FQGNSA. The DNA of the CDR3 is TGTGCCAGCAGCTTATTTGAAGGGATCGGCGGGGAGCTGTTTTTT. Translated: CASSLFEGIGGELFF.

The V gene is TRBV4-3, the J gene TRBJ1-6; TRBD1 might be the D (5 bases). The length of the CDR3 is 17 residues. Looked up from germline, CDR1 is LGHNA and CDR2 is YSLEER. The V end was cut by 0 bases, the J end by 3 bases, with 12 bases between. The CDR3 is CASSQDARGHYNSPLHF. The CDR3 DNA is TGCGCCAGCAGCCAAGATGCAAGGGGCCACTATAATTCACCCCTCCACTTT.

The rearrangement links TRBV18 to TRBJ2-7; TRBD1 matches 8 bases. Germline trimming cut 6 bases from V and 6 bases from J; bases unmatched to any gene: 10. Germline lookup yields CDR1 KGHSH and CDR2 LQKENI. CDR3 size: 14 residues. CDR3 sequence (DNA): TGTGCCAGCTCCCAAGACAGGGGCGTTGGCGAGCAGTACTTC. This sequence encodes CASSQDRGVGEQYF.

CDR3 loop: CAWSESALREFF. CDR3 nucleotide sequence: TGTGCCTGGAGTGAGAGCGCACTCAGGGAGTTCTTC. The V gene is TRBV30, the J gene TRBJ2-1, with D possibly matching TRBD1 (5 bases). The CDR3 runs 12 residues. V shed 1 base and J shed 14 bases, with 15 bases lying between them. Germline CDR1 and CDR2: GTSNPN and SVGIG (reference sequence).

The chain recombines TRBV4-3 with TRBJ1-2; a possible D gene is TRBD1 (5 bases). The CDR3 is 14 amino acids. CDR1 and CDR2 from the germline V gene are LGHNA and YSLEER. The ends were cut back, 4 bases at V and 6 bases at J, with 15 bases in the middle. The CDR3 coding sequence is TGCGCCAGCAGCCCAACGGGACTCGGGCATGGCTACACCTTC. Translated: CASSPTGLGHGYTF.

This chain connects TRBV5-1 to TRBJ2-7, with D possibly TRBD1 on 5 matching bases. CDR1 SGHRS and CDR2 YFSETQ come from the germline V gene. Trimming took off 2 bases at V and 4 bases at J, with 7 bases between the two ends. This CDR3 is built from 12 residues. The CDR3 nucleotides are TGCGCCAGCAGCTTATCAGGGTACGAGCAGTACTTC. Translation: CASSLSGYEQYF.

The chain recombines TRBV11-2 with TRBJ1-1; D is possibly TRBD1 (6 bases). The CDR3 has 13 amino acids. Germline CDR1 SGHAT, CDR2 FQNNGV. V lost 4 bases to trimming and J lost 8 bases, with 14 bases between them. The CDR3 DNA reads TGTGCCAGCAGCTCATTAGACAGGCGGGAAGCTTTCTTT. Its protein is CASSSLDRREAFF.

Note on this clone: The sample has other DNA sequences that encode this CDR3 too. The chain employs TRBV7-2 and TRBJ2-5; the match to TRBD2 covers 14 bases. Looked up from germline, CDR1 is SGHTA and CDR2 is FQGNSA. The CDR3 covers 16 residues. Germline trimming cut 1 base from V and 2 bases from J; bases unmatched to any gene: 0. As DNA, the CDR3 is TGTGCCAGCAGCTTAGGACTAGCGGGGGGGCAAGAGACCCAGTACTTC. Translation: CASSLGLAGGQETQYF.

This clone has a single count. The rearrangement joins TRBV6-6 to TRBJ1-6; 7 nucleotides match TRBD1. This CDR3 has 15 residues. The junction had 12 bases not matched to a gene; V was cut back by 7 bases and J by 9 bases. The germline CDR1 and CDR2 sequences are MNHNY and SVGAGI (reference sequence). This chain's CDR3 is CASTPTGVERSPLHF. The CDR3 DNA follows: TGTGCCAGCACCCCCACAGGGGTCGAACGTTCACCCCTCCACTTT.

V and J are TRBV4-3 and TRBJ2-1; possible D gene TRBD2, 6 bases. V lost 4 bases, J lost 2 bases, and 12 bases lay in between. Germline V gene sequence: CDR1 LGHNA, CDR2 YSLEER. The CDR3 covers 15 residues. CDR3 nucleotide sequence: TGCGCCAGCAGCCCAAGACTAGAAACCTACAATGAGCAGTTCTTC. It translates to CASSPRLETYNEQFF.

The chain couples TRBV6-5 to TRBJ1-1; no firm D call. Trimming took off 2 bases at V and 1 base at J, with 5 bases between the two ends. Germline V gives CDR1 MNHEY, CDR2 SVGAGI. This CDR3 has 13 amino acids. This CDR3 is CASSYRANTEAFF. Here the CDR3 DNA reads TGTGCCAGCAGTTACAGGGCGAACACTGAAGCTTTCTTT.

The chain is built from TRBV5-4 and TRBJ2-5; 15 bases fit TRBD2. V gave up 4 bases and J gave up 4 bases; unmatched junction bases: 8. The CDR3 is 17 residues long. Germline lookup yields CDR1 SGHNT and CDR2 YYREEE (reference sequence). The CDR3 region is CASSPTRGLAGGETQYF. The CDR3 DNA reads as TGTGCCAGCAGCCCCACCCGGGGACTAGCGGGGGGAGAGACCCAGTACTTC.

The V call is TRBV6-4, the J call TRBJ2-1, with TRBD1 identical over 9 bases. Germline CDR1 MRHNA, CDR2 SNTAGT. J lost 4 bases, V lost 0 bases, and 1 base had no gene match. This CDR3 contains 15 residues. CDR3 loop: CASSDSGTGYNEQFF. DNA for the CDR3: TGTGCCAGCAGTGACTCGGGGACAGGGTACAATGAGCAGTTCTTC.

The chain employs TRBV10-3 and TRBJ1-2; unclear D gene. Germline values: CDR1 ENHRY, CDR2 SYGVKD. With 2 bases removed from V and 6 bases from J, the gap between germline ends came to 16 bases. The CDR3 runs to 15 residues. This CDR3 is CAISEAGPSSDGYTF. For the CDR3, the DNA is TGTGCCATCAGTGAGGCAGGCCCCAGTTCGGATGGCTACACCTTC.

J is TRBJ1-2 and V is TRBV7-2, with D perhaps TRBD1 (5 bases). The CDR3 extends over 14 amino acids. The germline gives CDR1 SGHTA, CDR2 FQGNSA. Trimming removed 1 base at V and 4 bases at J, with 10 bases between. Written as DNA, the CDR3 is TGTGCCAGCAGCTTAGATTGGGGCCCCTATGGCTACACCTTC. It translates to CASSLDWGPYGYTF.

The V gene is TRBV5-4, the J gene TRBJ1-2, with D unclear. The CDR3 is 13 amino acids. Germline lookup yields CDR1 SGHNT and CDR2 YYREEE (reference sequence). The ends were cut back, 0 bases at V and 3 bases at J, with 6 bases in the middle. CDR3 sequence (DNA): TGTGCCAGCAGCTTGGACAGCTACTATGGCTACACCTTC. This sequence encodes CASSLDSYYGYTF.

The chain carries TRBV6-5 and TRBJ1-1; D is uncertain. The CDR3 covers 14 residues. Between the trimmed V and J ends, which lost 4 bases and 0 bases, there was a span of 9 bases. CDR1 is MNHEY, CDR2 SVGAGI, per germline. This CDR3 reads CASSSDAMNTEAFF. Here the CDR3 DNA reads TGTGCCAGCAGTTCAGACGCAATGAACACTGAAGCTTTCTTT.

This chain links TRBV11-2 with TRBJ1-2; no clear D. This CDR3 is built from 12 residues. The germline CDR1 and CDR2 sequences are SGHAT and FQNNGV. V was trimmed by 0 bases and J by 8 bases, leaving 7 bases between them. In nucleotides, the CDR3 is TGTGCCAGCAGCTTAGATCTGGAAGGCTACACCTTC. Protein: CASSLDLEGYTF.

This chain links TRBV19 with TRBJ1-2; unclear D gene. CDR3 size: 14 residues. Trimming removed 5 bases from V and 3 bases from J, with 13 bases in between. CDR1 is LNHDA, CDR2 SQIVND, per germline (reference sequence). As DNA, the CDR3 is TGTGCCAGTAGTTCACCTCAGAATCACTATGGCTACACCTTC. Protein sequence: CASSSPQNHYGYTF.

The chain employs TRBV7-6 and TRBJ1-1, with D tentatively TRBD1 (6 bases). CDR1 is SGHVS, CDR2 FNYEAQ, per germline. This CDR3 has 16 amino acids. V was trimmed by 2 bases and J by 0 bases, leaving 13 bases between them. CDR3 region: CASSLQQGLMNTEAFF. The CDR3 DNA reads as TGTGCCAGCAGCTTACAACAGGGTTTAATGAACACTGAAGCTTTCTTT. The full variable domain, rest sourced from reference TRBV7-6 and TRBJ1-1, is GAGVSQSPRYKVTKRGQDVALRCDPISGHVSLYWYRQALGQGPEFLTYFNYEAQQDKSGLPNDRFSAERPEGSISTLTIQRTEQRDSAMYRCASSLQQGLMNTEAFFGQGTRLTVV.

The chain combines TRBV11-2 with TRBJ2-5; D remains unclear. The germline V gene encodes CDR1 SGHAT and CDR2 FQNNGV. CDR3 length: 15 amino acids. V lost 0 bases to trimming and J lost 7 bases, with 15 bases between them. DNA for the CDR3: TGTGCCAGCAGCTTAGATAGGGCCCAAATAGGGACCCAGTACTTC. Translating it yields CASSLDRAQIGTQYF.

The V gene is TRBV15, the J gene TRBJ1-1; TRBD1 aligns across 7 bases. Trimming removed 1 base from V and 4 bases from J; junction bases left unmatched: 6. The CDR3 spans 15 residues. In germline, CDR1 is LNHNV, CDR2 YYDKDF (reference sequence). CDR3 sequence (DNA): TGTGCCACCAGCAGAGGGACCCACAGGGGCACTGAAGCTTTCTTT. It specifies CATSRGTHRGTEAFF. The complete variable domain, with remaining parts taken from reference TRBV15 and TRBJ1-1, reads DAMVIQNPRYQVTQFGKPVTLSCSQTLNHNVMYWYQQKSSQAPKLLFHYYDKDFNNEADTPDNFQSRRPNTSFCFLDIRSPGLGDTAMYLCATSRGTHRGTEAFFGQGTRLTVV.